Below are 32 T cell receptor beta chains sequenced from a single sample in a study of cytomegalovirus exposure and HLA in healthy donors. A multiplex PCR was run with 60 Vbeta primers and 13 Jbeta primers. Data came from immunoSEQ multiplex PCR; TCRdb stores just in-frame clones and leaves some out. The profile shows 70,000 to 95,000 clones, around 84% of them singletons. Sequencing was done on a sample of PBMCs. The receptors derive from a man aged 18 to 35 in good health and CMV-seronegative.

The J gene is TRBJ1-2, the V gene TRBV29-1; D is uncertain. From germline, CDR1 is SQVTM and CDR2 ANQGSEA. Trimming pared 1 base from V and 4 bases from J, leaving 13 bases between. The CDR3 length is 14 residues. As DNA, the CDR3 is TGCAGCGTTGAAGGTCTACAGAACCGCTATGGCTACACCTTC. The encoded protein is CSVEGLQNRYGYTF.

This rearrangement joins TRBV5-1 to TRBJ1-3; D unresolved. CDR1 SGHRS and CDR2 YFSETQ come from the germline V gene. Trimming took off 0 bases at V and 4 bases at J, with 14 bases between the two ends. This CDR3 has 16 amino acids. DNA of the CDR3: TGCGCCAGCAGCTTGGAGGTAGTGGGCTCCGGAAACACCATATATTTT. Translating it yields CASSLEVVGSGNTIYF.

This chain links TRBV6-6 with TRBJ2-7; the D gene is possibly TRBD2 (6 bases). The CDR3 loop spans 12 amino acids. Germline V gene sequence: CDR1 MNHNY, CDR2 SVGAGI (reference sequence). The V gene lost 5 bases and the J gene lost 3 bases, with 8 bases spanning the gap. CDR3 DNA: TGTGCCAGCAGTGGGGGGTTCTACGAGCAGTACTTC. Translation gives CASSGGFYEQYF.

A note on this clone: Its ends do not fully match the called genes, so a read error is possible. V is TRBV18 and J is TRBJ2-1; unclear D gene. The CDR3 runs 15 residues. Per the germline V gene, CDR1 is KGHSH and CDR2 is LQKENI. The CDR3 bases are TGTGCCAGCTCAGAGCACCCGGCCTCCTACAATGAGCGGTTCTTC. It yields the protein CASSEHPASYNERFF.

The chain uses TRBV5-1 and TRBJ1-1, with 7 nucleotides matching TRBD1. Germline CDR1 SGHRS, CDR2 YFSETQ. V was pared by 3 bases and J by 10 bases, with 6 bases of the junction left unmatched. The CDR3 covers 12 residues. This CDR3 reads CASSYQTGAAFF. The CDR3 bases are TGCGCCAGCAGCTACCAAACAGGGGCAGCTTTCTTT.

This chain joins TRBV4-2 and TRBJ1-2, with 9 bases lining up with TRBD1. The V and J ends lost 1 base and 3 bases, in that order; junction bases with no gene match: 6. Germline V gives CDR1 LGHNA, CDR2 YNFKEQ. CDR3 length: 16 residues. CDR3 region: CASSQGDRALDYGYTF. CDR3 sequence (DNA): TGTGCCAGCAGCCAAGGGGACAGGGCTTTGGACTATGGCTACACCTTC.

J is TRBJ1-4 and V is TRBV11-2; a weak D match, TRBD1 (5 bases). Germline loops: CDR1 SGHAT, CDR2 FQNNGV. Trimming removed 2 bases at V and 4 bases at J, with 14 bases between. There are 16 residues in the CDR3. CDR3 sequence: CASSLNLGVFNEKLFF. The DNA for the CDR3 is TGTGCCAGCAGCTTAAACCTAGGGGTTTTTAATGAAAAACTGTTTTTT.

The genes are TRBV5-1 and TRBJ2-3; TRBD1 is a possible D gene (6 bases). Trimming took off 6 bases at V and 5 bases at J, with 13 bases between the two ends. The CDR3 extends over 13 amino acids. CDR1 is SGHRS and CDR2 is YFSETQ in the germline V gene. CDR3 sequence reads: CASTQGMRDTQYF. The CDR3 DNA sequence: TGCGCCAGCACCCAGGGGATGCGAGATACGCAGTATTTT.

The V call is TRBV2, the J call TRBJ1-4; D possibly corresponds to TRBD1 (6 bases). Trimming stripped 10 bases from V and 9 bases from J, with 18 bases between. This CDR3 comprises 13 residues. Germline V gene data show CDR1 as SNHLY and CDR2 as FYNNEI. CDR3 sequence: CANDRKGEKKLFF. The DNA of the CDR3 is TGTGCCAACGACAGGAAGGGGGAGAAAAAACTGTTTTTT.

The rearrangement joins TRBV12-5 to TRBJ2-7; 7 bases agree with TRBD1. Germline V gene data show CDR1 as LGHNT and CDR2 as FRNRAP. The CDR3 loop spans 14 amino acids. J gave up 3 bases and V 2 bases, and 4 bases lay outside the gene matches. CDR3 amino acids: CASGLPGQDYEQYF. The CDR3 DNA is TGTGCTAGTGGTTTGCCTGGACAGGACTACGAGCAGTACTTC.

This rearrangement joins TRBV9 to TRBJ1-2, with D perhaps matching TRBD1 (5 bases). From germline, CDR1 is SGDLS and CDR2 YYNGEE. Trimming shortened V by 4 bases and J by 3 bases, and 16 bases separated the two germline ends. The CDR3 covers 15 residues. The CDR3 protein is CASSTEGRSYYGYTF. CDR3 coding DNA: TGTGCCAGCAGCACGGAGGGGAGATCCTACTATGGCTACACCTTC.

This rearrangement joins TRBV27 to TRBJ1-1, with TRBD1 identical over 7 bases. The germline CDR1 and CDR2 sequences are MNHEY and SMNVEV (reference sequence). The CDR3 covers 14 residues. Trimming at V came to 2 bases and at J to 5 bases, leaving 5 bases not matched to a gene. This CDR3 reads CASSLQGVGTEAFF. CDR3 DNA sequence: TGTGCCAGCAGTTTACAGGGGGTCGGTACTGAAGCTTTCTTT.

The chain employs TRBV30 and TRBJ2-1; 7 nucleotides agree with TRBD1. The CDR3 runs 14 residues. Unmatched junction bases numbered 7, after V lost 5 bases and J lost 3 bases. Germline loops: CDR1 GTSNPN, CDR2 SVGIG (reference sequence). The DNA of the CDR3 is TGTGCCTGGGCGAGACAGGGATACTACAATGAGCAGTTCTTC. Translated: CAWARQGYYNEQFF. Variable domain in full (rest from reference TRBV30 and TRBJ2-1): SQTIHQWPATLVQPVGSPLSLECTVEGTSNPNLYWYRQAAGRGLQLLFYSVGIGQISSEVPQNLSASRPQDRQFILSSKKLLLSDSGFYLCAWARQGYYNEQFFGPGTRLTVL.

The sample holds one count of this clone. The CDR3 DNA reads as TGTGCCAGCAGCTTGGCCAGGACAGGTCCCTACGAGCAGTACTTC. Amino acids: CASSLARTGPYEQYF. The chain couples TRBV5-4 to TRBJ2-5; 7 bases are a match to TRBD1. The better agreement between TRBJ2-7 and the DNA end casts doubt on the J call. The CDR3 is 15 amino acids. Germline values: CDR1 SGHNT, CDR2 YYREEE (reference sequence).

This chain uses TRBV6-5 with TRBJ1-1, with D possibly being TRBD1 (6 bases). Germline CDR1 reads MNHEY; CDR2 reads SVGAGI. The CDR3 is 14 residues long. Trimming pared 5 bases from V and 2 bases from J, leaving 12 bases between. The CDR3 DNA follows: TGTGCCAGCAGTATTGACAGGTTAAACACTGAAGCTTTCTTT. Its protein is CASSIDRLNTEAFF.

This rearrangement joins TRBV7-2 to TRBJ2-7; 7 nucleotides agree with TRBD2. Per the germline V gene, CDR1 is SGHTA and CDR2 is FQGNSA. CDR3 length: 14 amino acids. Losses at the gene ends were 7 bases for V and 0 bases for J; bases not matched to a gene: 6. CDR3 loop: CASKEAGASYEQYF. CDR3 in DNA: TGTGCCAGCAAGGAGGCGGGAGCCTCCTACGAGCAGTACTTC.

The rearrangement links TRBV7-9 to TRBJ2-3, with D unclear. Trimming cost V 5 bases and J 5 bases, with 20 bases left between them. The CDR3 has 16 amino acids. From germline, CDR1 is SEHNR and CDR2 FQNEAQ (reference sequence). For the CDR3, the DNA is TGTGCCAGCAGCCCAAAGCCCGCTCGCCGCAAAGATACGCAGTATTTT. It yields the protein CASSPKPARRKDTQYF.

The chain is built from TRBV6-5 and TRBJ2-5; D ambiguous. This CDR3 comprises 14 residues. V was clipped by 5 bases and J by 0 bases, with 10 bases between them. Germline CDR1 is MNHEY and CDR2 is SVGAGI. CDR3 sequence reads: CASSQEAYQETQYF. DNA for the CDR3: TGTGCCAGCAGTCAAGAAGCGTACCAAGAGACCCAGTACTTC.

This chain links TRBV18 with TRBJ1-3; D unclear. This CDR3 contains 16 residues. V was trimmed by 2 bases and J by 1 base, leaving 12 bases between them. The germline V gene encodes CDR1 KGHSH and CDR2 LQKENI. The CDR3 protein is CASSPTSSESGNTIYF. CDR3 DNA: TGTGCCAGCTCACCAACTTCCAGCGAGTCTGGAAACACCATATATTTT. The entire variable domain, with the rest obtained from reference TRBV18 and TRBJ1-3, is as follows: NAGVMQNPRHLVRRRGQEARLRCSPMKGHSHVYWYRQLPEEGLKFMVYLQKENIIDESGMPKERFSAEFPKEGPSILRIQQVVRGDSAAYFCASSPTSSESGNTIYFGEGSWLTVV.

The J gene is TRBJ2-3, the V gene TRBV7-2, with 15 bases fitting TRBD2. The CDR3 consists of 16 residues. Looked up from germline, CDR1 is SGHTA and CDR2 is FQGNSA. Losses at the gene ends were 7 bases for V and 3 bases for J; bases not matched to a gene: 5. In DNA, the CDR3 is TGTGCCAGCACCAGGACTAGCGGGGGGGTAACAGATACGCAGTATTTT. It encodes CASTRTSGGVTDTQYF.

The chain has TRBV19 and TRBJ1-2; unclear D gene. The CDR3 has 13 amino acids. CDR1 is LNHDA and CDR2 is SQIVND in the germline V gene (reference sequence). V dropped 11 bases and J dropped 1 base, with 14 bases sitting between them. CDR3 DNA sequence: TGTGCCGGAGGAAGGCAGGATAACTATGGCTACACCTTC. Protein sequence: CAGGRQDNYGYTF.

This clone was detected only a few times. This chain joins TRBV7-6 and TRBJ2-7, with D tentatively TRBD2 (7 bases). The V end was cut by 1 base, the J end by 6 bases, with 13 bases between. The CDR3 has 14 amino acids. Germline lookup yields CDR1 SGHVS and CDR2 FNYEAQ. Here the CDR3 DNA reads TGTGCCAGCAGCTTAGGAGGGGGGGCGGGCGAGCAGTACTTC. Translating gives CASSLGGGAGEQYF.

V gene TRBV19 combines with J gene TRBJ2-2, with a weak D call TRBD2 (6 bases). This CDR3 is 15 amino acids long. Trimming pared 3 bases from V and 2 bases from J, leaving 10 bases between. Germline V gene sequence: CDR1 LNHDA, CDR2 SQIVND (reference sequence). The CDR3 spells CASSMIGTNTGELFF. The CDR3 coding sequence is TGTGCCAGTAGTATGATAGGGACTAACACCGGGGAGCTGTTTTTT.

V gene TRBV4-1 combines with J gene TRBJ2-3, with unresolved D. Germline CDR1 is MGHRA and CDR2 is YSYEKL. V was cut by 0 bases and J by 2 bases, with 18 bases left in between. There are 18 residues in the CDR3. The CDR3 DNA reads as TGCGCCAGCAGCCAAGAACCAACCGGGTCAGCCTCCACAGATACGCAGTATTTT. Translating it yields CASSQEPTGSASTDTQYF.

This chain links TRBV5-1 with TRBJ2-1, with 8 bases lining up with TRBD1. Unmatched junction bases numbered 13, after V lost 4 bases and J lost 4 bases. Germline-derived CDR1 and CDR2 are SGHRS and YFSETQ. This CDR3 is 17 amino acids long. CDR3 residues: CASSPRRDRGGYNEQFF. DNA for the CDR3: TGCGCCAGCAGCCCCCGACGCGACAGGGGCGGTTACAATGAGCAGTTCTTC.

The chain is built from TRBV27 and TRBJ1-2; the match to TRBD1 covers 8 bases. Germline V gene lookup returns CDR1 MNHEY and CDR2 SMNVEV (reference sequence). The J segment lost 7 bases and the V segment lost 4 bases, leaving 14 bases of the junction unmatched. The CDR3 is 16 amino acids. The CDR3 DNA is TGTGCCAGCAGTTCATATCCCGGACAGGGATTAGGTGGCTACACCTTC. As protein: CASSSYPGQGLGGYTF.

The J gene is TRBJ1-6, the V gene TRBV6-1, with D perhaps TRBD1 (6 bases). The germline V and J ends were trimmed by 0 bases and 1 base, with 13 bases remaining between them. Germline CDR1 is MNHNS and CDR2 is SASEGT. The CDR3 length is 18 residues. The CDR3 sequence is CASSEALQGSSYNSPLHF. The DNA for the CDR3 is TGTGCCAGCAGTGAAGCGCTACAGGGTAGTTCCTATAATTCACCCCTCCACTTT.

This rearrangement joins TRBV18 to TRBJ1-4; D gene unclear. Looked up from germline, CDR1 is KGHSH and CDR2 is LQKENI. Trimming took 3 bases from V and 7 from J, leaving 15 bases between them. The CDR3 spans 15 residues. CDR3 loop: CASSPRRVEGEKLFF. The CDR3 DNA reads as TGTGCCAGCTCACCTCGCCGGGTAGAGGGTGAAAAACTGTTTTTT.

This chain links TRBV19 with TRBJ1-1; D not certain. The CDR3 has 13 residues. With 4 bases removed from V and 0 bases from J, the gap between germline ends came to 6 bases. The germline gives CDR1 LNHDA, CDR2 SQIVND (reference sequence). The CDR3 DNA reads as TGTGCCAGTAGTACTCGAGTGAACACTGAAGCTTTCTTT. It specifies CASSTRVNTEAFF.

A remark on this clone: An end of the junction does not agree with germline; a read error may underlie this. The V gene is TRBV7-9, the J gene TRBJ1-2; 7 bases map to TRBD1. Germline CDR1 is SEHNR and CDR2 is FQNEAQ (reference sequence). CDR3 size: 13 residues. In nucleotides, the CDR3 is TGTTCCAGCAGCTCAGGGACAGCCCATGGCTACACCTTC. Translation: CSSSSGTAHGYTF.

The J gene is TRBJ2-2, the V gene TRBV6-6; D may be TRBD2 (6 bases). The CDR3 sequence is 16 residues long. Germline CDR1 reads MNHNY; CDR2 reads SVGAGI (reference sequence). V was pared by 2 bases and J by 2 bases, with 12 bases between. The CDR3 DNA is TGTGCCAGCAGTTACCCCGGGACTCACAACACCGGGGAGCTGTTTTTT. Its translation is CASSYPGTHNTGELFF.

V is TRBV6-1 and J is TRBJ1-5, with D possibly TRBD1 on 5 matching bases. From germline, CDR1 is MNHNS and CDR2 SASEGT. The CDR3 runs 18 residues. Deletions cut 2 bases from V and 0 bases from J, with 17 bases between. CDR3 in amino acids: CASSERDPGVYSNQPQHF. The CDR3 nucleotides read TGTGCCAGCAGTGAACGGGACCCGGGGGTCTATAGCAATCAGCCCCAGCATTTT.